This is a list of T cell receptor beta chains from one sample in a study of regulatory dendritic cells for organ transplantation. Method: immunoSEQ multiplex PCR; TCRdb's copy keeps in-frame clones and lacks some. The sample records roughly 35,000 clones, about 89% being singletons. Sequencing used naive CD4+ T cells from blood. The receptor source for this set is a human donor in good health. The CDR3 runs from the conserved cysteine through the conserved F or W. Fields, in order: J gene, V gene, D gene, clone size, CDR3 DNA, CDR3 protein. D genes are given only for firm matches. Size tells how often a clone was seen (once, few, many) or the class of an expanded clone, and some rows leave it out.

TRBJ2-7	TRBV7-9	TRBD2	-	TGTGCCAGCAGCTTAGCAGGACTAGCTTCCTACGAGCAGTACTTC	CASSLAGLASYEQYF
TRBJ1-1	TRBV27	-	-	TGTGCCAGCAGTTCACGGCCGCGTCAGAACACTGAAGCTTTCTTT	CASSSRPRQNTEAFF
TRBJ1-2	TRBV18	-	few	TGTGCCAGCTCACCACGGACCGGCTCTGGCTACACCTTC	CASSPRTGSGYTF
TRBJ2-3	TRBV21-1	-	-	TGTGCCCGCAGTATTGGAGGGAGCGGGAAAGGAAGGAGGACAGATACGCAGTATTTT	CARSIGGSGKGRRTDTQYF
TRBJ2-5	TRBV28	-	-	TGTGCCAGCAGAGCCACCGGGACCCCCGGCCAGTACTTC	CASRATGTPGQYF
TRBJ1-1	TRBV6-1	TRBD1	-	TGTGCCAGCAGTGTAAGACAGGGGGCATTAGGGACTGAAGCTTTCTTT	CASSVRQGALGTEAFF
TRBJ2-1	TRBV27	TRBD2	-	TGTGCCAGCAGTTTAAGGTTGTCTAGCGGATACAATGAGCAGTTCTTC	CASSLRLSSGYNEQFF
TRBJ2-2	TRBV2	TRBD1	-	TGTGCCAGCAGTGAAAACAGGGGGCTTGGCGGGGAGCTGTTTTTT	CASSENRGLGGELFF
TRBJ2-5	TRBV4-3	-	-	TGCGCCAGCAGCCAAGATTGGGGGGAGCAAGAGACCCAGTACTTC	CASSQDWGEQETQYF
TRBJ1-5	TRBV27	TRBD1	-	TGTGCCAGCAGTTCGCCGGGACAGGGGGACCAGTCACAGCATTTT	CASSSPGQGDQSQHF
TRBJ2-3	TRBV15	-	once	TGTGCCACCAGCATCTCACCAGATACGCAGTATTTT	CATSISPDTQYF
TRBJ2-7	TRBV19	-	few	TGTGCCAGTAGTATCAACAGGTTATACGAGCAGTACTTC	CASSINRLYEQYF
TRBJ2-7	TRBV6-6	-	-	TGTGCCAGCAGCCCTCGTGACTACGAGCAGTACTTC	CASSPRDYEQYF
TRBJ2-7	TRBV5-1	-	-	TGCGCCAGCAGCCCAATTGGGGGGGGCTTCGCCTACGAGCAGTACTTC	CASSPIGGGFAYEQYF
TRBJ2-3	TRBV27	TRBD1	-	TGTGCCATCGAGGACAGGGGGCGTTCTAGCACAGATACGCAGTATTTT	CAIEDRGRSSTDTQYF
TRBJ2-4	TRBV2	-	-	TGTGCCAGCAGTGAAGCGGGAGTGGGAGCCAAAAACATTCAGTACTTC	CASSEAGVGAKNIQYF
TRBJ1-2	TRBV7-3	-	-	TGTGCCAGCAGCTTAGTGGCAGGAAACTATGGCTACACCTTC	CASSLVAGNYGYTF
TRBJ2-1	TRBV7-8	-	-	TGTGCCAGCATCCCTGGGCACAGGTACATCGATGAGCAGTTCTTC	CASIPGHRYIDEQFF
TRBJ2-7	TRBV19	-	-	TGTGCCAGTAGGAAGGCGGGGAACTACGAGCAGTACTTC	CASRKAGNYEQYF
TRBJ1-2	TRBV18	-	few	TGTGCCAGCTCACCACTTCACCCGGGGTCCTATGGCTACACCTTC	CASSPLHPGSYGYTF
TRBJ2-3	TRBV5-4	TRBD2	-	TGTGCCACGTCACTAGCGGGGGGGCCAACAGATACGCAGTATTTT	CATSLAGGPTDTQYF
TRBJ1-5	TRBV15	-	-	TGTGCCACCAGCAGAGACACGGGCGGTCCGCCCCAGCATTTT	CATSRDTGGPPQHF
TRBJ1-1	TRBV6-5	-	-	TGTGCCAGCAGTTCCTATGCGTGGGAGGCTTTCTTT	CASSSYAWEAFF
TRBJ2-5	TRBV5-1	-	-	TGCGCCAGCAGCTTGGGTTCGAACCAAGAGACCCAGTACTTC	CASSLGSNQETQYF
TRBJ2-7	TRBV6-5	TRBD2	-	TGTGCCAGCAGTTACTCTCGGGGGGACGAGCAGTACTTC	CASSYSRGDEQYF
TRBJ2-2	TRBV7-9	-	-	TGTGCCAGCAGCAAATCCCTAGCATCAGGGAACACCGGGGAGCTGTTTTTT	CASSKSLASGNTGELFF
TRBJ2-4	TRBV7-5	-	-	TGCTGGCCGAAACCACGCGGGAGGGCGGGAAACATTCAGTACTTC	CWPKPRGRAGNIQYF
TRBJ1-2	TRBV9	-	few	TGTGCCAGCAGCGCCACAGAGGCTGGCTACACCTTC	CASSATEAGYTF
TRBJ2-7	TRBV28	-	-	TGTGCCAGCAGTTTTGCGAGTTCCTACGAGCAGTACTTC	CASSFASSYEQYF
TRBJ1-5	TRBV28	-	-	TGTGCCAGCAGTTCCCCCGAGAGGGGCGGTCAGCCCCAGCATTTT	CASSSPERGGQPQHF
TRBJ1-6	TRBV6-1	-	-	TGTGCCAGCAGCCTTGATCATCCCCATTCACCCCTCCACTTT	CASSLDHPHSPLHF
TRBJ1-2	TRBV18	-	-	TGTGCCAGCTCACCGGACCAAGCTAACTATGGCTACACCTTC	CASSPDQANYGYTF
TRBJ2-3	TRBV5-1	-	-	TGCGCCAGCAGCTTGGAAGAACGAACGCAGTATTTT	CASSLEERTQYF
TRBJ2-1	TRBV7-9	-	-	TGTGCCAGCAGCTTAGTGATCCCAGGGAGCTCCTACAATGAGCAGTTCTTC	CASSLVIPGSSYNEQFF
TRBJ1-1	TRBV6-4	-	-	TGTGCCAGCAGAAGGGATGGGAGGAACACTGAAGCTTTCTTT	CASRRDGRNTEAFF
TRBJ1-1	TRBV29-1	-	-	TGCAGCGTTGTCTCGGGGTTCGGTGAAGCTTTCTTT	CSVVSGFGEAFF
TRBJ2-5	TRBV5-1	TRBD2	-	TGCGCCAGCAGCTTAGCGGGGGGCCTCCAAGAGACCCAGTACTTC	CASSLAGGLQETQYF